This entry describes one T cell receptor (beta chain). The target of this receptor is not known. No base qualities exist here, and no much larger clone lies one base off it. This entry comes from a study of blood T cell repertoires in COVID-19 (dated by TCRdb to about 2020). General notes on the study: The collaborator samples originated in the United States, Italy and Spain and spanned the acute and convalescent phases of COVID-19. The samples were drawn from two sources: the first 160 participants of the ongoing ImmuneRACE study, and fewer than 1,500 subjects contributed by 6 global collaborators. The prospective study material was composed of cDNA or gDNA derived from T cells, B-cell-depleted T cells, or PBMCs. Nearly every sample came with metadata listing a de-identified subject ID, COVID-19 status, age in years and sex. Deeply sampled blood TCRbeta repertoires from subjects exposed to, actively infected with, or recovered from COVID-19 were included in the dataset. HLA class I and class II types, where available, came from metadata supplied by the sample provider rather than from assay-based typing. The repertoires were released in a freely available public database meant as a resource for research on the immune response to SARS-CoV-2. Paper-wide results and their limitations: How much clinical and demographic metadata was included differed by source and by participant, and the metadata was provided uncurated.

TCRbeta CDR3 regions were amplified from genomic DNA by means of the immunoSEQ Assay, a bias-controlled multiplex PCR. The authors' pipeline ran thus. The number of nucleated cells in each sample was estimated by amplification of reference gene primers within the assay. To quantify the absolute abundance of each unique TCRbeta CDR3 rearrangement, sequence reads were collapsed and filtered. Productive Simpson clonality was computed per sample as the square root of Simpson's diversity index over productive rearrangements. TCRdb limited this immuneACCESS table to in-frame rearrangements with V and J called. A share of clones is missing; checked studies link under half to unresolved V genes, and the rest is unexplained. That table supplies the V and J calls and clone size; D and trimming were determined from the DNA. The sample records tens of thousands of clones, 80% to 90% of which are singletons. Clones ranked in the top ten supply less than 8.5% of the sample.

Germline trimming amounts to 3 bases on V and 5 bases on J, with 5 as the count of junction bases outside the gene matches. For CDR1 and CDR2, the germline V gene lists SGHRS and YFSETQ. CDR3 length: 15 amino acids, cysteine to phenylalanine. Solely the CDR3 DNA is kept, with 45 bases framed from the first base. Whole blood was collected in K2EDTA tubes by collaborating institutions according to the institutions' own protocols. For TCRbeta analysis, collaborators shipped samples in one of three forms: frozen whole blood, isolated PBMCs, or DNA extracted from either of those sample types. The chain is encoded by TRBV5-1 joined to TRBJ1-6; TRBD1 aligns with 7 central bases. This TCR was sampled from a man aged 50 to 60 with acute or convalescent COVID-19. Sequencing was carried out using peripheral blood. The base sequence is TGCGCCAGCAGCTCAACCGGGACAGATAATTCACCCCTCCACTTT. It encodes CASSSTGTDNSPLHF.